What follows are 25 T cell receptor beta chains derived from one specimen sequenced in a study of metastatic and nonmetastatic thyroid tumors. None of the patients had undergone any treatment ahead of thyroid surgery. TCRdb re-analyzed the PCR reads through MiXCR. Of some 37,000 clones in the sample, around 21% were seen once. Sequenced input: blood. Receptors originate from a female donor with papillary thyroid cancer or a benign thyroid nodule (not recorded which). Some clones in this sample may be carry-over from other donors' samples.

As for this clone: One junction end does not reproduce the germline sequence, and a read error may be involved. The genes are TRBV30 and TRBJ2-3, with 8 positions matching TRBD2. Germline CDR1 reads GTSNPN; CDR2 reads SVGIG (reference sequence). The CDR3 covers 16 residues. Here the CDR3 DNA reads TGTGCCTGGAGTCCGACTAGCGTGAGGGCCACAGACACGCAGTATTTT. Protein: CAWSPTSVRATDTQYF.

The chain links TRBV6-1 to TRBJ1-3, with D possibly being TRBD1 (5 bases). The germline CDR1 and CDR2 sequences are MNHNS and SASEGT. V was pared by 3 bases and J by 4 bases, with 10 bases between. This CDR3 contains 14 residues. The CDR3 protein is CASSESGWGNTIYF. The CDR3 region has the DNA TGTGCCAGCAGTGAGTCAGGGTGGGGAAACACCATATATTTT.

The chain employs TRBV10-3 and TRBJ2-7; perhaps TRBD2 as D (5 bases). Germline V gene lookup returns CDR1 ENHRY and CDR2 SYGVKD. The CDR3 runs to 13 residues. V was cut by 7 bases and J by 0 bases, with 10 bases left in between. The CDR3 nucleotides read TGTGCCATCAACCCCGGGAACTCCTACGAGCAGTACTTC. This codes for CAINPGNSYEQYF.

Comments on this clone: This clone may be a read error of a much larger clone one base away. The chain is built from TRBV5-1 and TRBJ2-1, with D unclear. Germline assignment: CDR1 SGHRS and CDR2 YFSETQ. V lost 6 bases and J 8 bases, leaving 15 bases between the germline ends. This CDR3 comprises 13 residues. CDR3 in DNA: TGCGCCAGCATATCCATTCGTGGCGATGAGCAGTTCTTC. Its translation is CASISIRGDEQFF.

This clone was detected a few times. The chain has TRBV6-1 and TRBJ2-7; 8 bases fit TRBD1. J was trimmed by 3 bases and V by 6 bases; bases with no gene match: 10. Germline V gene data show CDR1 as MNHNS and CDR2 as SASEGT. This CDR3 is 15 amino acids long. As DNA, the CDR3 is TGTGCCAGCAGCTTCTTGGACAGGGTTAACTACGAGCAGTACTTC. This encodes CASSFLDRVNYEQYF.

This chain uses TRBV5-1 with TRBJ2-7; maybe TRBD2 (5 bases). Trimming cost V 0 bases and J 2 bases, with 15 bases left between them. The CDR3 is 16 amino acids. Germline-derived CDR1 and CDR2 are SGHRS and YFSETQ. Here the CDR3 reads CASSLGPGLGTYEQYF. The CDR3 coding sequence is TGCGCCAGCAGCTTGGGACCGGGGTTGGGCACCTACGAGCAGTACTTC.

The chain is built from TRBV5-4 and TRBJ2-7, with D perhaps TRBD1 or TRBD2 (5 bases each). The CDR3 contains 17 residues. Trimming left V 2 bases short and J 6 bases short, with 24 bases between. Germline V gene lookup returns CDR1 SGHNT and CDR2 YYREEE (reference sequence). The CDR3 nucleotides are TGTGCCAGCAGCTTCCCTATTAGGGACGTCTTTTTTGTCGAGCAGTACTTC. It is translated as CASSFPIRDVFFVEQYF.

Concerning this clone: One end of the junction fails to match germline, which may point to a read error. The CDR3 sequence: CASSPSGGSYNKQFF. The CDR3 nucleotides read TGTGCCAGCAGCCCTAGTGGAGGGTCCTACAATAAGCAGTTCTTC. J is TRBJ2-1 and V is TRBV6-1, with D possibly matching TRBD2 (6 bases). This CDR3 region has 15 residues. Germline CDR1 is MNHNS and CDR2 is SASEGT.

This clone was counted many times. This sequence joins TRBV29-1 and TRBJ2-5, with no clear D. Trimming took 6 bases from V and 5 from J, leaving 10 bases between them. Germline CDR1 and CDR2: SQVTM and ANQGSEA. This CDR3 is 11 amino acids long. The CDR3 DNA is TGCAGCGTCCGAGAAGGGGAGACCCAGTACTTC. It specifies CSVREGETQYF.

This clone was seen a few times. The rearrangement joins TRBV19 to TRBJ1-5, with TRBD1 as a possible D gene (6 bases). Trimming removed 5 bases at V and 4 bases at J, with 24 bases between. The CDR3 contains 18 residues. Germline V gene lookup returns CDR1 LNHDA and CDR2 SQIVND (reference sequence). This CDR3 is CASSSTGMSDSVNQPQHF. DNA for the CDR3: TGTGCCAGTAGTTCCACAGGAATGTCGGACAGCGTAAATCAGCCCCAGCATTTT. Supplemented by reference TRBV19 and TRBJ1-5, the full variable domain reads DGGITQSPKYLFRKEGQNVTLSCEQNLNHDAMYWYRQDPGQGLRLIYYSQIVNDFQKGDIAEGYSVSREKKESFPLTVTSAQKNPTAFYLCASSSTGMSDSVNQPQHFGDGTRLSIL.

In its sample, this clone was seen many times. The chain employs TRBV19 and TRBJ1-3; D is possibly TRBD1 (6 bases). Between the trimmed V and J ends, which lost 5 bases and 2 bases, there was a span of 13 bases. Germline loops: CDR1 LNHDA, CDR2 SQIVND (reference sequence). The CDR3 length is 15 residues. The CDR3 reads CASSQQGVTGNTIYF. Here the CDR3 DNA reads TGTGCCAGTAGTCAACAGGGAGTAACTGGAAACACCATATATTTT.

This clone was counted ten times or more. The rearrangement joins TRBV20-1 to TRBJ2-1, with 14 bases aligning to TRBD2. After removal of 6 bases from V and 6 bases from J, the junction contained 4 bases not matched to a gene. Germline CDR1 and CDR2: DFQATT and SNEGSKA (reference sequence). The CDR3 sequence is 14 residues long. DNA of the CDR3: TGCAGTGCGGGGACTAGCGGGAGTAGCAATGAGCAGTTCTTC. Its protein is CSAGTSGSSNEQFF.

In its sample, this clone was seen many times. The chain is built from TRBV11-2 and TRBJ2-1; D gene unclear. Germline CDR1 SGHAT, CDR2 FQNNGV. The CDR3 totals 14 residues. V lost 0 bases and J lost 8, with 11 bases in between. CDR3 residues: CASSLEQHWDEQFF. Written as DNA, the CDR3 is TGTGCCAGCAGCTTAGAACAGCACTGGGATGAGCAGTTCTTC. The entire variable domain, with the rest obtained from reference TRBV11-2 and TRBJ2-1, is as follows: EAGVAQSPRYKIIEKRQSVAFWCNPISGHATLYWYQQILGQGPKLLIQFQNNGVVDDSQLPKDRFSAERLKGVDSTLKIQPAKLEDSAVYLCASSLEQHWDEQFFGPGTRLTVL.

This clone was detected many times. In nucleotides, the CDR3 is TGCAGTGCTAGAGATTTGGCCCAGCGGGCGGGGGTTAATGAGCAGTTCTTC. Translation gives CSARDLAQRAGVNEQFF. This chain links TRBV20-1 with TRBJ2-1, with 7 bases identical to TRBD2. Losses at the gene ends were 0 bases for V and 7 bases for J; bases not matched to a gene: 15. CDR1 and CDR2 (germline): DFQATT, SNEGSKA (reference sequence). This CDR3 is 17 amino acids long.

V usage is TRBV20-1 and J usage is TRBJ2-7, with a possible D match to TRBD2 (6 bases). Germline CDR1 DFQATT, CDR2 SNEGSKA (reference sequence). This CDR3 has 15 amino acids. The V gene lost 3 bases and the J gene lost 5 bases, with 20 bases spanning the gap. Written as DNA, the CDR3 is TGCAGTGCTAGCGACTGGGCTAGCGATATCGACGAGCAGTACTTC. Protein product: CSASDWASDIDEQYF.

This clone turned up a few times. The V gene is TRBV19, the J gene TRBJ1-2; D may be TRBD1 (6 bases). Germline-derived CDR1 and CDR2 are LNHDA and SQIVND (reference sequence). Trimming left V 3 bases short and J 4 bases short, with 9 bases between. CDR3 length: 13 amino acids. The CDR3 sequence is CASSIDRLYGYTF. CDR3 nucleotides: TGTGCCAGTAGTATCGACAGGCTCTATGGCTACACCTTC.

This clone was recorded only once. Its ends do not fully match the called genes, so a read error is possible. The V call is TRBV20-1, the J call TRBJ2-3, with 7 bases aligning to TRBD2. Per germline, CDR1 DFQATT and CDR2 SNEGSKA (reference sequence). This CDR3 contains 18 residues. The CDR3 coding sequence is TGCAGTTCTAGAGATGGAGGAGGGACTATCGGGTCCACAGATACGCAGTATTTT. This encodes CSSRDGGGTIGSTDTQYF.

This clone was seen many times. This sequence joins TRBV20-1 and TRBJ2-7; D is perhaps TRBD2 (6 bases). The germline CDR1 and CDR2 sequences are DFQATT and SNEGSKA (reference sequence). This CDR3 is 14 amino acids long. V was pared by 3 bases and J by 0 bases, with 12 bases between. The CDR3 DNA follows: TGCAGTGCTAGGGGGGGTCCTGGCTCCTACGAGCAGTACTTC. Its protein product is CSARGGPGSYEQYF.

This clone has a count of ten or more. V gene TRBV28 combines with J gene TRBJ1-4; D is possibly TRBD1 (6 bases). The V gene's germline CDR1 is MDHEN and CDR2 SYDVKM. CDR3 length: 16 amino acids. Trimming removed 3 bases from V and 0 bases from J, with 11 bases in between. CDR3 nucleotides: TGTGCCAGCAGTTTTTGGGACATAACAACTAATGAAAAACTGTTTTTT. Protein product: CASSFWDITTNEKLFF.

Many counts were recorded for this clone. The V and J genes are TRBV12-3 or TRBV12-4 and TRBJ1-3; D uncertain. V lost 6 bases and J 3 bases, leaving 15 bases between the germline ends. This CDR3 contains 15 residues. CDR3: CASREHVAGGNTIYF. The CDR3 nucleotides are TGTGCCAGCAGAGAACACGTGGCGGGTGGAAACACCATATATTTT.

This clone has ten or more counts. CDR3 amino acids: CASSLGQGLYF. Here the CDR3 DNA reads TGTGCCAGCAGCTTAGGGCAGGGACTGTACTTC. The gene calls are TRBV7-9 and TRBJ2-7, with TRBD2 as a possible D gene (6 bases). Germline V gene sequence: CDR1 SEHNR, CDR2 FQNEAQ (reference sequence). The CDR3 is 11 residues long. The V and J ends lost 1 base and 12 bases respectively, with 10 bases between them.

This clone was counted a few times. A junction end diverges from the germline sequence, so it may reflect a read error. The gene calls are TRBV6-2 or TRBV6-3 and TRBJ2-1; D is undetermined. The CDR3 consists of 16 residues. Germline-derived CDR1 and CDR2 are MNHEY and SVGEGT. The CDR3 sequence: CASSYHWPISYNEQFF. The CDR3 nucleotides read TGTGCTAGCAGTTACCACTGGCCGATCTCCTACAATGAGCAGTTCTTC.

This clone was detected many times. The J gene is TRBJ2-3, the V gene TRBV19; 10 nucleotides align to TRBD2. Germline loops: CDR1 LNHDA, CDR2 SQIVND (reference sequence). Unmatched junction bases numbered 11, after V lost 6 bases and J lost 5 bases. The CDR3 contains 16 residues. The CDR3 DNA reads TGTGCCAGTAGAGAGGTGGCAGCGGGAGGGGGAGATACGCAGTATTTT. The encoded protein is CASREVAAGGGDTQYF. Full variable domain (remainder filled in from reference TRBV19 and TRBJ2-3): DGGITQSPKYLFRKEGQNVTLSCEQNLNHDAMYWYRQDPGQGLRLIYYSQIVNDFQKGDIAEGYSVSREKKESFPLTVTSAQKNPTAFYLCASREVAAGGGDTQYFGPGTRLTVL.

This clone was recorded many times. This chain links TRBV30 with TRBJ1-2, with D tentatively TRBD1 (6 bases). V was cut by 2 bases and J by 2 bases, with 21 bases left in between. This CDR3 is 17 amino acids long. Germline assignment: CDR1 GTSNPN and CDR2 SVGIG (reference sequence). CDR3 bases: TGTGCCTGGAGTCCCGGGACAACGGTAATCCGAAACTATGGCTACACCTTC. Encoded protein: CAWSPGTTVIRNYGYTF.

There are many counts of this clone. The sample holds other DNA sequences that translate to the same CDR3. This rearrangement joins TRBV11-3 to TRBJ1-1; the match to TRBD1 covers 7 bases. The germline gives CDR1 SGHNT, CDR2 YENEEA. J gave up 3 bases and V 5 bases, and 12 bases lay outside the gene matches. CDR3 length: 16 residues. Written as DNA, the CDR3 is TGTGCCAGCAGCCAACCGGTAGGGGGCGTATACACTGAAGCTTTCTTT. Protein sequence: CASSQPVGGVYTEAFF.